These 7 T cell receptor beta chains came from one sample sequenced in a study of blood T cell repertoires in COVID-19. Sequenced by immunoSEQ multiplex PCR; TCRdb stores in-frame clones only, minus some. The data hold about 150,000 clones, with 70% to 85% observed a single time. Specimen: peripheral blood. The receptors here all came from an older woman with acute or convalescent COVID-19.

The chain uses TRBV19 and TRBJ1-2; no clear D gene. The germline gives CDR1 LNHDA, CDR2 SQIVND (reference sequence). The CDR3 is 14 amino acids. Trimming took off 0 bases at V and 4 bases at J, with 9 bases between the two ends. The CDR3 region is CASSIDLTPYGYTF. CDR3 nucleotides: TGTGCCAGTAGTATAGATCTTACACCCTATGGCTACACCTTC.

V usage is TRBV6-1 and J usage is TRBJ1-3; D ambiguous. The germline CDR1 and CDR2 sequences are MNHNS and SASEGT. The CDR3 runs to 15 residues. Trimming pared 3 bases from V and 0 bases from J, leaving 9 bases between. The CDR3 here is CASSDRTLSGNTIYF. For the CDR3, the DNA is TGTGCCAGCAGTGACAGGACTCTCTCTGGAAACACCATATATTTT.

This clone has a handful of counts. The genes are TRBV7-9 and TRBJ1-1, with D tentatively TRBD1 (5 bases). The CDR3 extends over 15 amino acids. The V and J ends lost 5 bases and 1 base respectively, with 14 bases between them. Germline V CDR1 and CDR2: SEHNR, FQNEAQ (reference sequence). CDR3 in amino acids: CASSLLGTSNTEAFF. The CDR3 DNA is TGTGCCAGCAGCCTTCTAGGGACTTCGAACACTGAAGCTTTCTTT. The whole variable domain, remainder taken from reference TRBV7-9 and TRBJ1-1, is DTGVSQNPRHKITKRGQNVTFRCDPISEHNRLYWYRQTLGQGPEFLTYFQNEAQLEKSRLLSDRFSAERPKGSFSTLEIQRTEQGDSAMYLCASSLLGTSNTEAFFGQGTRLTVV.

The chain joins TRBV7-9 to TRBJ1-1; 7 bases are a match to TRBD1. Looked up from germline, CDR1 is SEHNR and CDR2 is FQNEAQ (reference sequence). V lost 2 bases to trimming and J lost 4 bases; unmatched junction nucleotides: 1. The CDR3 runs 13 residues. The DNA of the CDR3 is TGTGCCAGCAGCTTAAGACAGGGCACTGAAGCTTTCTTT. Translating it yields CASSLRQGTEAFF.

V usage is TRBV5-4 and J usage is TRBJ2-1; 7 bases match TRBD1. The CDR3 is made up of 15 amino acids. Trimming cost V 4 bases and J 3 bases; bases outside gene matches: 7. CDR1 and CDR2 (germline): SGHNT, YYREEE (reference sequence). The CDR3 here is CASSAGTGVYNEQFF. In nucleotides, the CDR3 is TGTGCCAGCAGCGCGGGCACAGGGGTCTACAATGAGCAGTTCTTC.

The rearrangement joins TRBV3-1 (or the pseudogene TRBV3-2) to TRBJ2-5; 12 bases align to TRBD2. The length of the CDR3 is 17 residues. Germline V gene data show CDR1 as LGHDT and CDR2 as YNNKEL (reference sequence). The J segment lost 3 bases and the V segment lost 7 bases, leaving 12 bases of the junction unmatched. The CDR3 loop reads CASNVLAGGQYKETQYF. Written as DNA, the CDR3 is TGTGCCAGCAACGTTCTAGCGGGGGGGCAGTATAAAGAGACCCAGTACTTC.

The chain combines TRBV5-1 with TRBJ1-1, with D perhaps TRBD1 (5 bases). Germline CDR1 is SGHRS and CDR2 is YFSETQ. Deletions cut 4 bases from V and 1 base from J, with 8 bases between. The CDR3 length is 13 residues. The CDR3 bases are TGCGCCAGCAGCCCTGGACAGAACACTGAAGCTTTCTTT. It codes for CASSPGQNTEAFF.